This TCR beta chain was identified during a study of cytomegalovirus exposure and HLA in healthy donors. The primer mix had 60 Vbeta and 13 Jbeta primers. Data came from immunoSEQ multiplex PCR; TCRdb stores just in-frame clones and leaves some out. The table shows about 120,000 clones, with 76% occurring only once. The CDR3 has 15 amino acids. Germline assignment: CDR1 GTSNPN and CDR2 SVGIG (reference sequence). V was clipped by 0 bases and J by 7 bases; unmatched bases: 10. The sequencing input was PBMCs. The TCR was taken from a woman aged 40 to 50 in good health and CMV-seropositive. The chain employs TRBV30 and TRBJ2-5; 8 positions match TRBD2. CDR3 region: CAWSVGSSGRVTQYF. The DNA for the CDR3 is TGTGCCTGGAGTGTGGGGTCTAGCGGGCGCGTGACCCAGTACTTC.